This passage covers 32 T cell receptor beta chains from one sample sequenced in a study of T cell repertoires in cytomegalovirus infection. TCRdb processed the reads anew with MiXCR; each CDR3 protein has one entry. The table records about 260,000 distinct CDR3 sequences, approximately 15% of them present only once. The sample comprised PBMCs. The source of these receptors is a human donor in good health (CMV status not recorded). Some clones in this sample may be carry-over from other donors' samples.

This clonotype showed up just a few times. This chain's CDR3 is CSASMGAGNQPQHF. The CDR3 DNA reads as TGCAGTGCTAGTATGGGGGCGGGCAATCAGCCCCAGCATTTT. The chain joins TRBV20-1 to TRBJ1-5; possibly TRBD1 for D (6 bases). Per the germline V gene, CDR1 is DFQATT and CDR2 is SNEGSKA (reference sequence). With 3 bases removed from V and 2 bases from J, the gap between germline ends came to 11 bases. The length of the CDR3 is 14 residues.

This clonotype was seen a handful of times. This rearrangement joins TRBV10-2 to TRBJ2-7; 10 nucleotides align to TRBD2. The CDR3 has 15 amino acids. Germline-derived CDR1 and CDR2 are WSHSY and SAAADI. V lost 0 bases to trimming and J lost 3 bases; unmatched junction nucleotides: 2. CDR3 protein: CASSESIAGGYEQYF. CDR3 nucleotide sequence: TGCGCCAGCAGTGAGTCGATAGCGGGGGGCTACGAGCAGTACTTC.

This clonotype was detected many times. The chain carries TRBV7-2 and TRBJ2-3; either TRBD1 or TRBD2 may supply D (5 bases each). The CDR3 is 16 amino acids. V was pared by 4 bases and J by 4 bases, with 18 bases between. Germline CDR1 SGHTA, CDR2 FQGNSA. The CDR3 nucleotides are TGTGCCAGCAGCTACCCGAGTGGGACGTTGCCAGATACGCAGTATTTT. Protein sequence: CASSYPSGTLPDTQYF.

To note about this clonotype: This may arise from a read error, as a much more abundant clone is one base away. The chain links TRBV2 to TRBJ1-4; maybe TRBD1 (5 bases). The CDR3 sequence is 15 residues long. Germline loops: CDR1 SNHLY, CDR2 FYNNEI. The ends were cut back, 6 bases at V and 0 bases at J, with 11 bases in the middle. In DNA, the CDR3 is TGTGCCAGCAGCTCAGGGCCAGCAACTAATGAAAAACTGTTTTTT. Its protein is CASSSGPATNEKLFF.

This clonotype showed up many times. The V and J genes are TRBV7-3 and TRBJ2-5, with 8 bases identical to TRBD1. This CDR3 is 15 amino acids long. Germline-derived CDR1 and CDR2 are SGHTA and FQGTGA. Unmatched junction bases numbered 10, after V lost 5 bases and J lost 5 bases. The CDR3 protein is CASSLGQGLGETQYF. DNA of the CDR3: TGTGCCAGCAGCCTCGGACAGGGTTTGGGTGAGACCCAGTACTTC. The whole variable domain, remainder taken from reference TRBV7-3 and TRBJ2-5, is GAGVSQTPSNKVTEKGKYVELRCDPISGHTALYWYRQSLGQGPEFLIYFQGTGAADDSGLPNDRFFAVRPEGSVSTLKIQRTERGDSAVYLCASSLGQGLGETQYFGPGTRLLVL.

This clonotype turned up a few times. V and J are TRBV19 and TRBJ2-1; maybe TRBD2 (6 bases). Trimming pared 6 bases from V and 5 bases from J, leaving 23 bases between. Germline loops: CDR1 LNHDA, CDR2 SQIVND (reference sequence). This CDR3 spans 17 amino acids. CDR3 bases: TGTGCCAGTAGCCCCTTATCCGGGGAGGATGCCCACAATGAGCAGTTCTTC. Translation: CASSPLSGEDAHNEQFF.

The rearrangement uses TRBV7-9 and TRBJ2-7; 7 positions match TRBD1. V gave up 5 bases and J gave up 4 bases; unmatched junction bases: 8. The CDR3 is 14 amino acids. CDR1 and CDR2 from the germline V gene are SEHNR and FQNEAQ (reference sequence). CDR3 DNA: TGTGCCAGCAGCCCCACAGGGGTCGCATACGAGCAGTACTTC. It is translated as CASSPTGVAYEQYF.

This clonotype was seen a handful of times. CDR3 protein: CASSSSPGQRLYSNQPQHF. The DNA of the CDR3 is TGTGCCAGCAGTTCAAGCCCGGGACAGAGACTTTATAGCAATCAGCCCCAGCATTTT. The gene calls are TRBV28 and TRBJ1-5; 7 bases agree with TRBD1. The CDR3 loop spans 19 amino acids. The V gene end was trimmed by 4 bases and the J gene end by 0 bases; junction bases not matched to a gene: 15. Germline assignment: CDR1 MDHEN and CDR2 SYDVKM.

This clonotype was detected many times. CDR3 nucleotides: TGTGCCAGCAGCTCCTGGGAGCGGGGGCGCACAGATACGCAGTATTTT. This gives the protein CASSSWERGRTDTQYF. The chain carries TRBV7-2 and TRBJ2-3; 8 bases agree with TRBD2. Unmatched junction bases numbered 7, after V lost 4 bases and J lost 1 base. The CDR3 length is 16 residues. The germline V gene encodes CDR1 SGHTA and CDR2 FQGNSA.

The chain is built from TRBV20-1 and TRBJ1-2; D unresolved. Trimming stripped 2 bases from V and 5 bases from J, with 12 bases between. The CDR3 has 13 residues. Germline assignment: CDR1 DFQATT and CDR2 SNEGSKA (reference sequence). The CDR3 region has the DNA TGCAGTGCTAGAAACCTGAAACTATATGGCTACACCTTC. Translation gives CSARNLKLYGYTF.

This clonotype was seen a few times. The rearrangement joins TRBV19 to TRBJ2-2; TRBD2 matches 7 bases. The CDR3 extends over 14 amino acids. J gave up 7 bases and V 3 bases, and 5 bases lay outside the gene matches. In germline, CDR1 is LNHDA, CDR2 SQIVND (reference sequence). The CDR3 nucleotides read TGTGCCAGTAGTATCTCGCGGGAGATCGGGGAGCTGTTTTTT. Translation gives CASSISREIGELFF.

This clonotype was detected a few times. The chain is built from TRBV19 and TRBJ2-1; 8 nucleotides match TRBD2. After removal of 1 base from V and 5 bases from J, the junction contained 7 bases not matched to a gene. This CDR3 has 16 amino acids. Germline CDR1 and CDR2: LNHDA and SQIVND (reference sequence). CDR3 loop: CASSIVRGGGHNEQFF. The DNA for the CDR3 is TGTGCCAGTAGTATAGTACGGGGGGGAGGGCACAATGAGCAGTTCTTC.

This clonotype was detected a few times. One end of the junction is discordant with germline, which a read error may explain. The chain joins TRBV29-1 to TRBJ2-7; D may be TRBD1 (5 bases). CDR1 is SQVTM and CDR2 is ANQGSEA in the germline V gene. This CDR3 comprises 13 residues. CDR3 nucleotides: TGCAGCGCAGGGATGGTGGGCTCCCACGAGCAGTACTTC. Protein product: CSAGMVGSHEQYF.

J is TRBJ2-6 and V is TRBV28; maybe TRBD1 (5 bases). The ends were cut back, 5 bases at V and 0 bases at J, with 8 bases in the middle. CDR3 length: 15 residues. Germline CDR1 is MDHEN and CDR2 is SYDVKM. CDR3 in amino acids: CASSPGPSGANVLTF. CDR3 bases: TGTGCCAGCAGTCCAGGGCCCTCTGGGGCCAACGTCCTGACTTTC.

About this clonotype: A much bigger clone sits one base away, suggesting this may be a read error. The rearrangement links TRBV6-1 to TRBJ2-3; D tentatively fits TRBD1 or TRBD2 (5 bases each). The CDR3 runs 16 residues. Trimming stripped 5 bases from V and 6 bases from J, with 21 bases between. Germline V gene lookup returns CDR1 MNHNS and CDR2 SASEGT. The CDR3 DNA follows: TGTGCCAGCAGTCAGGAGCGGTGGGGCCGCAGGGATACGCAGTATTTT. Protein: CASSQERWGRRDTQYF.

This clonotype showed up many times. This rearrangement joins TRBV7-3 to TRBJ1-1; a weak D match, TRBD1 (5 bases). The V gene's germline CDR1 is SGHTA and CDR2 FQGTGA. With 1 base removed from V and 2 bases from J, the gap between germline ends came to 11 bases. This CDR3 comprises 15 residues. CDR3 DNA: TGTGCCAGCAGCTTAAATTCCAGGGAAAACACTGAAGCTTTCTTT. Residues: CASSLNSRENTEAFF.

This clonotype was seen many times. This chain connects TRBV4-1 to TRBJ2-1; D not certain. Per the germline V gene, CDR1 is MGHRA and CDR2 is YSYEKL. The CDR3 spans 18 residues. V was trimmed by 0 bases and J by 0 bases, leaving 15 bases between them. CDR3 in DNA: TGCGCCAGCAGCCAAGAAGGGCTCGGCGGCTCCTCCTACAATGAGCAGTTCTTC. Amino acids: CASSQEGLGGSSYNEQFF.

This clonotype was counted many times. This chain connects TRBV7-6 to TRBJ2-3; D is possibly TRBD1 or TRBD2 (5 bases each). Germline values: CDR1 SGHVS, CDR2 FNYEAQ. This CDR3 spans 13 amino acids. Trimming pared 4 bases from V and 2 bases from J, leaving 7 bases between. The CDR3 spells CASSSGTTDTQYF. CDR3 sequence (DNA): TGTGCCAGCAGCTCTGGGACCACAGATACGCAGTATTTT.

This chain links TRBV20-1 with TRBJ1-5; possibly TRBD1 for D (6 bases). Germline CDR1 reads DFQATT; CDR2 reads SNEGSKA (reference sequence). There are 18 residues in the CDR3. Between the trimmed V and J ends, which lost 3 bases and 0 bases, there was a span of 21 bases. The CDR3 nucleotides read TGCAGTGCTAGGGATACAGGGTCCCCAATTTATAGCAATCAGCCCCAGCATTTT. Translated, it gives CSARDTGSPIYSNQPQHF.

This clonotype was counted only a few times. The rearrangement uses TRBV2 and TRBJ1-2; D is unclear. Trimming took 7 bases from V and 8 from J, leaving 11 bases between them. This CDR3 region has 11 residues. Germline CDR1 SNHLY, CDR2 FYNNEI. CDR3 loop: CASTERTGYTF. DNA for the CDR3: TGTGCCAGCACCGAACGGACCGGCTACACCTTC.

This clonotype was observed a few times. The chain links TRBV5-1 to TRBJ1-1, with D perhaps TRBD1 (5 bases). V was cut by 5 bases and J by 3 bases, with 8 bases left in between. This CDR3 contains 12 residues. In germline, CDR1 is SGHRS, CDR2 YFSETQ. Here the CDR3 DNA reads TGCGCCAGCAGTATCAGGGACACTGAAGCTTTCTTT. It specifies CASSIRDTEAFF.

For this clonotype: This sequence may be a read error, since a much larger clone differs from it by one base. The rearrangement uses TRBV7-3 and TRBJ2-3; possible D gene TRBD2, 6 bases. Germline CDR1 is SGHTA and CDR2 is FQGTGA. Trimming took off 1 base at V and 2 bases at J, with 7 bases between the two ends. The CDR3 totals 14 residues. The CDR3 sequence is CASSLSGTTDTQYF. CDR3 coding DNA: TGTGCCAGCAGCTTAAGCGGGACCACAGATACGCAGTATTTT.

The sample holds many counts of this clonotype. The genes are TRBV12-3 or TRBV12-4 and TRBJ1-1; tentatively, D is TRBD1 (6 bases). Trimming removed 7 bases at V and 4 bases at J, with 19 bases between. CDR3 length: 15 amino acids. The CDR3 sequence: CASNGRGAEGTEAFF. CDR3 sequence (DNA): TGTGCCAGCAACGGGCGGGGGGCCGAGGGCACTGAAGCTTTCTTT.

The genes are TRBV20-1 and TRBJ2-5; a weak D match, TRBD2 (5 bases). The V end was cut by 0 bases, the J end by 4 bases, with 6 bases between. The CDR3 has 12 residues. Germline V gene data show CDR1 as DFQATT and CDR2 as SNEGSKA (reference sequence). The DNA for the CDR3 is TGCAGTGCTAGAGAAGCGGCAGAGACCCAGTACTTC. Its translation: CSAREAAETQYF.

This clonotype occurred many times. This sequence joins TRBV6-2 or TRBV6-3 and TRBJ2-1; a possible D gene is TRBD2 (5 bases). Germline V CDR1 and CDR2: MNHEY, SVGEGT. Trimming shortened V by 6 bases and J by 8 bases, and 23 bases separated the two germline ends. The CDR3 contains 16 residues. The CDR3 region is CASSDLRPTIDYEQFF. As DNA, the CDR3 is TGTGCCAGCAGCGACCTAAGACCGACTATTGACTATGAGCAGTTCTTC.

The J gene is TRBJ2-1, the V gene TRBV28; 8 bases match TRBD2. The CDR3 length is 14 residues. The V segment lost 7 bases and the J segment 4 bases; nucleotides outside the gene matches: 6. Germline lookup yields CDR1 MDHEN and CDR2 SYDVKM. The CDR3: CASKGREGYNEQFF. CDR3 nucleotide sequence: TGTGCCAGCAAAGGACGGGAGGGGTACAATGAGCAGTTCTTC.

This clonotype was counted ten times or more. The J gene is TRBJ1-1, the V gene TRBV27, with a tentative D call TRBD1 (5 bases). There are 14 residues in the CDR3. Germline CDR1 MNHEY, CDR2 SMNVEV (reference sequence). Trimming pared 2 bases from V and 1 base from J, leaving 8 bases between. CDR3 loop: CASSLKRGNTEAFF. The CDR3 nucleotides are TGTGCCAGCAGTTTAAAGAGGGGGAACACTGAAGCTTTCTTT.

This rearrangement joins TRBV9 to TRBJ2-1; 13 bases map to TRBD2. CDR3 size: 19 residues. V dropped 0 bases and J dropped 4; count of bases not matched to a gene: 10. Germline CDR1 is SGDLS and CDR2 is YYNGEE. CDR3 nucleotide sequence: TGTGCCAGCAGCGTAGACCCCACTAGCGGGGGGGCCAGGTACAATGAGCAGTTCTTC. Translating it yields CASSVDPTSGGARYNEQFF.

This clonotype is termed medium-sized. The chain recombines TRBV7-2 with TRBJ1-1; D call uncertain. Per germline, CDR1 SGHTA and CDR2 FQGNSA. The CDR3 is 13 amino acids. The ends were cut back, 3 bases at V and 4 bases at J, with 9 bases in the middle. The CDR3 spells CASSFFGFTEAFF. DNA for the CDR3: TGTGCCAGCAGCTTTTTCGGTTTCACTGAAGCTTTCTTT.

This chain connects TRBV5-4 to TRBJ2-3; no reliable D call. CDR1 is SGHNT and CDR2 is YYREEE in the germline V gene (reference sequence). The ends were cut back, 2 bases at V and 4 bases at J, with 8 bases in the middle. The CDR3 loop spans 13 amino acids. The CDR3 spells CASSFLRPDTQYF. The CDR3 DNA reads as TGTGCCAGCAGCTTCCTCAGGCCAGATACGCAGTATTTT.

This chain connects TRBV7-9 to TRBJ2-1; 11 bases match TRBD2. Trimming cost V 4 bases and J 8 bases; bases outside gene matches: 10. The germline V gene encodes CDR1 SEHNR and CDR2 FQNEAQ (reference sequence). The CDR3 spans 16 residues. CDR3 in amino acids: CASSYSALAGGHEQFF. CDR3 bases: TGTGCCAGCAGCTATTCGGCCTTAGCGGGAGGGCATGAGCAGTTCTTC. The full variable domain, rest sourced from reference TRBV7-9 and TRBJ2-1, is DTGVSQNPRHKITKRGQNVTFRCDPISEHNRLYWYRQTLGQGPEFLTYFQNEAQLEKSRLLSDRFSAERPKGSFSTLEIQRTEQGDSAMYLCASSYSALAGGHEQFFGPGTRLTVL.

This clonotype was seen only a few times. The chain is built from TRBV12-3 or TRBV12-4 and TRBJ2-7; tentatively, D is TRBD2 (6 bases). The CDR3 consists of 13 residues. Trimming took off 7 bases at V and 3 bases at J, with 13 bases between the two ends. DNA of the CDR3: TGTGCCAGCAAAAAGAGACTAGGCTACGAGCAGTACTTC. It encodes CASKKRLGYEQYF.